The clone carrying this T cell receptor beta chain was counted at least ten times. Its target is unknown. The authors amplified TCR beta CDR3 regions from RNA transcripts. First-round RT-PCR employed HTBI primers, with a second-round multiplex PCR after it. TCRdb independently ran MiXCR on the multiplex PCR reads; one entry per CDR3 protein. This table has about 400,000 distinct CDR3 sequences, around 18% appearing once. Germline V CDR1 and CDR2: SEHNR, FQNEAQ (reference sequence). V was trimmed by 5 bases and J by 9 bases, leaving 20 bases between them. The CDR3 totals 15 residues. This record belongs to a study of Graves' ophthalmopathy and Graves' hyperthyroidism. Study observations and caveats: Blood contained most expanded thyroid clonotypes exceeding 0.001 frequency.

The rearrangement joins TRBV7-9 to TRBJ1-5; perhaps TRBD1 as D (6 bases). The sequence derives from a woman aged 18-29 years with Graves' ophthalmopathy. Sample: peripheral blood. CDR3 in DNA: TGTGCCAGCAGCCAAGGGCCGACAGGCGAAGGGCCCCAGCATTTT. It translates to CASSQGPTGEGPQHF.